The rows below give T cell receptor beta chains drawn from one sample of a study of T-cell reconstitution after alpha-beta-depleted transplantation in children. MiXCR was run by TCRdb on the PCR reads, yielding one entry per CDR3 protein. The repertoire holds about 640,000 distinct CDR3 sequences, with roughly 17% as singletons. The source material was PBMCs from the stem cell graft donor, sampled from the stem cell graft. All receptors come from a human donor who donated a stem cell graft to a child with acute myeloid leukemia. The CDR3 runs from the conserved cysteine through the conserved F or W. A D gene is named only where the DNA matches it firmly. Size is stated for part of the rows, as once, few or many counts, or as a class when the clone is expanded.

>-|TRBJ2-2|-|TRBV20-1
TGCAGTGCTAGGGGGCTGACTAGGGTCGCGAACACCGGGGAGCTGTTTTTT
CSARGLTRVANTGELFF
>few|TRBJ2-2|TRBD2|TRBV10-3
TGTGCCATCAAGCGGGGGGCTGACACCGGGGAGCTGTTTTTT
CAIKRGADTGELFF
>many|TRBJ2-7|TRBD2|TRBV20-1
TGCAGTGCTCGGGGGGACGGTGGCGAGCAGTACTTC
CSARGDGGEQYF
>few|TRBJ2-3|TRBD2|TRBV7-7
TGTGCCAGCAGCTTAGGGGTCGGGGGGACAGATACGCAGTATTTT
CASSLGVGGTDTQYF
>-|TRBJ1-4|TRBD1|TRBV20-1
TGCAGTGCTAGTCCGGCAGGGGGCCTTAATGAAAAACTGTTTTTT
CSASPAGGLNEKLFF
>many|TRBJ2-1|-|TRBV6-5
TGTGCCAGCAGTTACTCGACGGGGGGCCCATACAATGAGCAGTTCTTC
CASSYSTGGPYNEQFF
>many|TRBJ1-3|-|TRBV25-1
TGTGCCAGCAGTGAAATGGGGGATTACTCTGGAAACACCATATATTTT
CASSEMGDYSGNTIYF
>many|TRBJ2-1|TRBD2|TRBV20-1
TGCAGTGCCTCACTAGCGGGGGGCCCATCCTACAATGAGCAGTTCTTC
CSASLAGGPSYNEQFF
>many|TRBJ1-5|-|TRBV6-6
TGTGCCAGCAGCAGAGGGAACGGTGGACATTTT
CASSRGNGGHF
>many|TRBJ2-7|TRBD1|TRBV5-6
TGTGCCAGCAGCTACTTGGGACAGAACTACGAGCAGTACTTC
CASSYLGQNYEQYF
>many|TRBJ1-2|TRBD1|TRBV5-1
TGCGCCAGCAGCGTGACAGGGAATGGCTACACCTTC
CASSVTGNGYTF
>-|TRBJ1-1|-|TRBV7-9
TGTGCCAGCAGCTTAGATGAGGGGGTAGGCACTGAAGCTTTCTTT
CASSLDEGVGTEAFF
>-|TRBJ2-1|TRBD2|TRBV29-1
TGCAGCGTTTCTCGACTGGGGGGGAATGAGCAGTTCTTC
CSVSRLGGNEQFF
>-|TRBJ2-4|-|TRBV11-2
TGTGCCAGCAGCTTAGGGCTCACCGGGGACATTCAGTACTTC
CASSLGLTGDIQYF
>once|TRBJ2-2|TRBD1|TRBV7-3
TGTGCCAGCAGTCGCACTCCGGGACAGGGGGCAACCGGGGAGCTGTTTTTT
CASSRTPGQGATGELFF
>-|TRBJ2-7|-|TRBV10-2
TGCGCCAGCAGGGACTCCGGCTACGAGCAGTACTTC
CASRDSGYEQYF
>many|TRBJ2-7|TRBD1|TRBV5-6
TGTGCCAGCAGCCAAAGGACAGGACTCTACGAGCAGTACTTC
CASSQRTGLYEQYF
>few|TRBJ1-2|-|TRBV4-2
TGTGCCAGCAGCCAAGCCGGGACCGCAAAGAACTATGGCTACACCTTC
CASSQAGTAKNYGYTF
>few|TRBJ2-6|-|TRBV7-9
TGTGCCAGCAGCCCCATCGTGGGTGGGGCCAACGTCCTGACTTTC
CASSPIVGGANVLTF
>many|TRBJ2-5|-|TRBV20-1
TGCAGTGCTCCGGCCGGGACCCGACTGAGGGCCCAGTACTTC
CSAPAGTRLRAQYF
>few|TRBJ2-2|TRBD2|TRBV4-2
TGTGCCAGCAGCCAAGAGGGACTAGTAACCGGGGAGCTGTTTTTT
CASSQEGLVTGELFF
>many|TRBJ2-1|TRBD2|TRBV7-2
TGTGCCAGCAGCTTAGGGTCGGCTAGCGGGGGGGCTTGGCAGTTCTTC
CASSLGSASGGAWQFF
>-|TRBJ1-2|-|TRBV16
TGTGCCAGCAGCCAATCCCCAGAGCCAAACTATGGCTACACCTTC
CASSQSPEPNYGYTF
>many|TRBJ1-6|-|TRBV5-5
TGTGCCAGCAGCTTTGGGCTGGGGGCCAATTCACCCCTCCACTTT
CASSFGLGANSPLHF
>-|TRBJ1-1|-|TRBV2
TGTGCCAGCAGTGATACAAGGAGAGCTTTCTTT
CASSDTRRAFF
>-|TRBJ1-2|TRBD1|TRBV28
TGTGCCAGCAGTTTACTCACAGGGGCCGCGAGGGGCTACACCTTC
CASSLLTGAARGYTF
>many|TRBJ2-7|-|TRBV20-1
TGCAGTGCACAGCGGGACATAGGAGTATACGAGCAGTACTTC
CSAQRDIGVYEQYF
>many|TRBJ2-1|-|TRBV12-3/TRBV12-4
TGTGCCAGCAGTTTGGCCGGGCGACCTTCCTACAATGAGCAGTTCTTC
CASSLAGRPSYNEQFF